This T cell receptor (beta chain) comes out of a study of cytomegalovirus exposure and HLA in healthy donors. Study in general: Most donors, 81% of 350 to 450 genotyped, fell in the Caucasian-associated ancestry cluster.

Overall study results and limits: In a later analysis, TCR beta V- and J-gene trimming showed a link to a missense DCLRE1C variant. Analysis performed later found more than 15,000 TCR beta sequences associated with HLA alleles at 0.05 false discovery rate. Several V segments, TRBV6-2 and TRBV6-3 among them, could not be told apart and were dropped.

This clone was counted a few times. Its cognate antigen is unknown. Primers included in the PCR were 60 Vbeta and 13 Jbeta primers. This table comes from immunoSEQ multiplex PCR, and its TCRdb copy is limited to in-frame clones, with some not included. The top ten clones hold around 8% of a sample with roughly 160,000 clones, roughly 80% of them seen once. V shed 5 bases, J shed 3 bases, and the junction held 9 bases outside the gene matches. The CDR3 has 15 amino acids. The germline CDR1 and CDR2 sequences are SEHNR and FQNEAQ (reference sequence). The specimen sequenced was PBMCs. The rearrangement uses TRBV7-9 and TRBJ2-7; 8 bases are shared with TRBD2. The TCR originated in a woman aged 40 to 50 in good health and CMV-seropositive. CDR3 protein: CASSLSAGGFYEQYF. The CDR3 coding sequence is TGTGCCAGCAGCCTAAGTGCGGGAGGATTCTACGAGCAGTACTTC.